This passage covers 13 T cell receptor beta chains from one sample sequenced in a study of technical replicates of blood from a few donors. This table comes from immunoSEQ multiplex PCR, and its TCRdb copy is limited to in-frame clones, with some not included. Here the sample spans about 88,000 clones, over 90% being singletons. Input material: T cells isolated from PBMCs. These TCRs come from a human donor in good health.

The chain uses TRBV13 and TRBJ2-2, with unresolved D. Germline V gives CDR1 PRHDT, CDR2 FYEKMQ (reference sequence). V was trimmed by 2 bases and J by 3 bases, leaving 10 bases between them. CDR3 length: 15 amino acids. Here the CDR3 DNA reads TGTGCCAGCAGCTTAAGTACTCGGGACACCGGGGAGCTGTTTTTT. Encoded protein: CASSLSTRDTGELFF.

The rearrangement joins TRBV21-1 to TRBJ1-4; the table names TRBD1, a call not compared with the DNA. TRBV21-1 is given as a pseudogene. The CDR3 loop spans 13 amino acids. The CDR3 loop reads CAIGRGNYEKLFF. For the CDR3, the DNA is TGTGCCATCGGAAGGGGGAACTATGAAAAACTGTTTTTT.

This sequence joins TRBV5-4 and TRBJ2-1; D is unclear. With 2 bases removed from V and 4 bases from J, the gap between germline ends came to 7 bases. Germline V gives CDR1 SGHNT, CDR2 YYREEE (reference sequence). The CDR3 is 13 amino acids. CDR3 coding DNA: TGTGCCAGCAGCTTCACGACTTACAATGAGCAGTTCTTC. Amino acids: CASSFTTYNEQFF. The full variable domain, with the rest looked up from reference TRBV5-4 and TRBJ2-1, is ETGVTQSPTHLIKTRGQQVTLRCSSQSGHNTVSWYQQALGQGPQFIFQYYREEENGRGNFPPRFSGLQFPNYSSELNVNALELDDSALYLCASSFTTYNEQFFGPGTRLTVL.

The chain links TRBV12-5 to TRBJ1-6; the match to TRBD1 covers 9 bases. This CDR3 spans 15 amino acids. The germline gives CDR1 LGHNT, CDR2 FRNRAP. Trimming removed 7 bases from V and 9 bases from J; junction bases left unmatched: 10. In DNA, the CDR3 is TGTGCTAGTGCCGCCTTGGGACAGGGTTCTTCACCCCTCCACTTT. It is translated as CASAALGQGSSPLHF.

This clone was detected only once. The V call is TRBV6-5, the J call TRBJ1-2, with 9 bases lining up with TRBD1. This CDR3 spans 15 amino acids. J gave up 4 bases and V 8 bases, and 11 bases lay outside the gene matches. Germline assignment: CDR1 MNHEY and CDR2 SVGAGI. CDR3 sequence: CASGTGFAPIYGYTF. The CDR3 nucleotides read TGTGCCAGCGGGACAGGGTTTGCCCCAATCTATGGCTACACCTTC.

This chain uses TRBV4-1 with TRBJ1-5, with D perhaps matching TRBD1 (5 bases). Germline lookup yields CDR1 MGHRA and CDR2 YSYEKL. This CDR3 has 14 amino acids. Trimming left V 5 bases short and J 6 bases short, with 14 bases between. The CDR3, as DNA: TGCGCCAGCAGCTCGCCGGGACTTATTCAGCCCCAGCATTTT. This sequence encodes CASSSPGLIQPQHF.

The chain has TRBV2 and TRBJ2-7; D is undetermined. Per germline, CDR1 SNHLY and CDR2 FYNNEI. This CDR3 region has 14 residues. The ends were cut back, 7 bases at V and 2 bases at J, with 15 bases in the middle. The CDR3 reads CASTDGQETYEQYF. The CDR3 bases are TGTGCCAGCACCGACGGTCAGGAAACCTACGAGCAGTACTTC.

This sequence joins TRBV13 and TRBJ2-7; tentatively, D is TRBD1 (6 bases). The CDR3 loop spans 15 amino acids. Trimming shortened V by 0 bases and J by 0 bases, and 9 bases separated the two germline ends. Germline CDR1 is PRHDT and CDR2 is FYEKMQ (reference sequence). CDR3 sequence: CASSLGDSDSYEQYF. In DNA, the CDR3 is TGTGCCAGCAGCTTAGGGGACAGCGACTCCTACGAGCAGTACTTC.

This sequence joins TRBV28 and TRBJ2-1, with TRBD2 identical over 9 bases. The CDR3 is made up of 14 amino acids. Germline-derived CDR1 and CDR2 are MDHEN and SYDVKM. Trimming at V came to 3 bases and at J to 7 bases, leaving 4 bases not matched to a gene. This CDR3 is CASSLLLAGNEQFF. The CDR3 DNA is TGTGCCAGCAGTTTGTTGCTAGCGGGGAATGAGCAGTTCTTC.

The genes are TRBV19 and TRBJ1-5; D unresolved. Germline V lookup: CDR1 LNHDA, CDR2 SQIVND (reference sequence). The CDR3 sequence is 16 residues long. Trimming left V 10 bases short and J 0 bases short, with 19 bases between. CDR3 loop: CATTPTEDYSNQPQHF. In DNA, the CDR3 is TGTGCCACCACCCCAACGGAGGACTATAGCAATCAGCCCCAGCATTTT.

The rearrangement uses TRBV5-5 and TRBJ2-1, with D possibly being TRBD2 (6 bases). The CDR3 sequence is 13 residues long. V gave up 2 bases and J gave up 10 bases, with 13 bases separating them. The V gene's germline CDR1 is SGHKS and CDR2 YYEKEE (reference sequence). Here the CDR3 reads CASSFARAGEQFF. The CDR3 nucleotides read TGTGCCAGCAGCTTTGCGAGGGCGGGGGAGCAGTTCTTC.

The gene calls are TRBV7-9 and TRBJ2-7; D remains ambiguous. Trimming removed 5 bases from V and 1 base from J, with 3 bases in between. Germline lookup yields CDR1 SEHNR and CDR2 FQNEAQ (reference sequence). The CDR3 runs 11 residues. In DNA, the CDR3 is TGTGCCAGCAGCCCGTCCTACGAGCAGTACTTC. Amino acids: CASSPSYEQYF.

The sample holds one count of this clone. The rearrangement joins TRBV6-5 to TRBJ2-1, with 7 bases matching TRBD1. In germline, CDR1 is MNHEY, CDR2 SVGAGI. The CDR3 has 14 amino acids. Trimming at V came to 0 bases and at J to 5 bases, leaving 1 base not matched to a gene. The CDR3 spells CASSYSGTDNEQFF. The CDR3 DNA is TGTGCCAGCAGTTACTCAGGGACAGACAATGAGCAGTTCTTC.